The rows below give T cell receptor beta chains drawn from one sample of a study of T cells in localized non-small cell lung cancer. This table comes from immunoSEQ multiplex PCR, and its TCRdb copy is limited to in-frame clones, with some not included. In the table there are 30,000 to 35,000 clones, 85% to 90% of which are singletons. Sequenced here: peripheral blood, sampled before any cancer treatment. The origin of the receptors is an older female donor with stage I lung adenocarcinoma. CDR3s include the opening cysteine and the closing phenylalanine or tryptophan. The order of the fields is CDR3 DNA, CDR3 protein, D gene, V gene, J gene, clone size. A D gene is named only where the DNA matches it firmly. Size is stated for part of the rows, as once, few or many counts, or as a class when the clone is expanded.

CDR3nt: TGCGCCAGCAGGGGACAGGGGGCCAACACTGAAGCTTTCTTT; CDR3aa: CASRGQGANTEAFF; d_gene: TRBD1; v_gene: TRBV5-1; j_gene: TRBJ1-1; abundance: few
CDR3nt: TGCGCCAGCAGCCAAGGGGAGGGAGTACGAGGCTACACCTTC; CDR3aa: CASSQGEGVRGYTF; d_gene: NA; v_gene: TRBV4-1; j_gene: TRBJ1-2; abundance: NA
CDR3nt: TGTGCCAGCAGGAGGGGGGCTAGCGAAAAACTGTTTTTT; CDR3aa: CASRRGASEKLFF; d_gene: NA; v_gene: TRBV2; j_gene: TRBJ1-4; abundance: NA
CDR3nt: TGTGCCAGCAGCGGAAAAAGCGGGAGGGAGCAGTTCTTC; CDR3aa: CASSGKSGREQFF; d_gene: TRBD2; v_gene: TRBV9; j_gene: TRBJ2-1; abundance: few
CDR3nt: TGTGCCAGTAGTATGACGGTAGCTAACTATGGCTACACCTTC; CDR3aa: CASSMTVANYGYTF; d_gene: NA; v_gene: TRBV19; j_gene: TRBJ1-2; abundance: NA
CDR3nt: TGTGCCAGCTCACCACGGGGAAATAATTCACCCCTCCACTTT; CDR3aa: CASSPRGNNSPLHF; d_gene: NA; v_gene: TRBV18; j_gene: TRBJ1-6; abundance: NA
CDR3nt: TGTGCCAGCAGCGTAGGTTTAGCGGGGGTCGAGCAGTTCTTC; CDR3aa: CASSVGLAGVEQFF; d_gene: TRBD2; v_gene: TRBV9; j_gene: TRBJ2-1; abundance: NA
CDR3nt: TGTGCCAGTAGTATTCTCGGGGCCGTCTCCTACAATGAGCAGTTCTTC; CDR3aa: CASSILGAVSYNEQFF; d_gene: NA; v_gene: TRBV19; j_gene: TRBJ2-1; abundance: NA
CDR3nt: TGTGCCAGCAGCCAAGATTTCGTGGGGCCGGAAGAGACCCAGTACTTC; CDR3aa: CASSQDFVGPEETQYF; d_gene: NA; v_gene: TRBV4-2; j_gene: TRBJ2-5; abundance: NA
CDR3nt: TGTGCCAGCAGAAGGGCAAGAGATAACACTGAAGCTTTCTTT; CDR3aa: CASRRARDNTEAFF; d_gene: NA; v_gene: TRBV27; j_gene: TRBJ1-1; abundance: NA
CDR3nt: TGTGCCAGCAGTGTTTTTGTTAGGGGAGGATGGGAGCAGTACTTC; CDR3aa: CASSVFVRGGWEQYF; d_gene: NA; v_gene: TRBV2; j_gene: TRBJ2-7; abundance: NA
CDR3nt: TGCGCCAGCAGCTCCGGGATGACGGACGAGCAGTACTTC; CDR3aa: CASSSGMTDEQYF; d_gene: NA; v_gene: TRBV5-1; j_gene: TRBJ2-7; abundance: NA
CDR3nt: TGTGCCAGCAGCGTAGTAGGACAGGGCCGCAATGAGCAGTTCTTC; CDR3aa: CASSVVGQGRNEQFF; d_gene: TRBD1; v_gene: TRBV9; j_gene: TRBJ2-1; abundance: NA
CDR3nt: TGCGCCAGCAGCTCCGGAACGACAGAAGAGACCCAGTACTTC; CDR3aa: CASSSGTTEETQYF; d_gene: NA; v_gene: TRBV5-1; j_gene: TRBJ2-5; abundance: NA
CDR3nt: TGTGCCAGCTCAGAAGGGACAGGGGCGGATCAGCCCCAGCATTTT; CDR3aa: CASSEGTGADQPQHF; d_gene: TRBD1; v_gene: TRBV18; j_gene: TRBJ1-5; abundance: NA
CDR3nt: TGTGCCAGCAGCGCCTACCCACTAGCGGGTCGCGAGACCCAGTACTTC; CDR3aa: CASSAYPLAGRETQYF; d_gene: TRBD2; v_gene: TRBV9; j_gene: TRBJ2-5; abundance: once
CDR3nt: TGTGCCAGTAGTATAGGGACAGGGAGCCCCTACGAGCAGTACTTC; CDR3aa: CASSIGTGSPYEQYF; d_gene: TRBD1; v_gene: TRBV19; j_gene: TRBJ2-7; abundance: NA
CDR3nt: TGTGCCAGCAGTTTTGCCGGGGTCACCGGGGAGCTGTTTTTT; CDR3aa: CASSFAGVTGELFF; d_gene: NA; v_gene: TRBV28; j_gene: TRBJ2-2; abundance: NA
CDR3nt: TGTGCCAGCTTCGGGGACAGTAATCAGCCCCAGCATTTT; CDR3aa: CASFGDSNQPQHF; d_gene: TRBD1; v_gene: TRBV18; j_gene: TRBJ1-5; abundance: NA
CDR3nt: TGTGCCAGCAGCTATGGGAGGGCCAACGGGGAGCTGTTTTTT; CDR3aa: CASSYGRANGELFF; d_gene: TRBD2; v_gene: TRBV13; j_gene: TRBJ2-2; abundance: NA
CDR3nt: TGTGCCATCAGTGGGCAGGGTAACTATGGCTACACCTTC; CDR3aa: CAISGQGNYGYTF; d_gene: NA; v_gene: TRBV10-3; j_gene: TRBJ1-2; abundance: once
CDR3nt: TGTGCCTGGATCCTCGTCGGGGACACTGAAGCTTTCTTT; CDR3aa: CAWILVGDTEAFF; d_gene: NA; v_gene: TRBV30; j_gene: TRBJ1-1; abundance: NA
CDR3nt: TGTGCCAGCAGTGATGCCAGGGGGTACCAAGAGACCCAGTACTTC; CDR3aa: CASSDARGYQETQYF; d_gene: TRBD1; v_gene: TRBV25-1; j_gene: TRBJ2-5; abundance: NA
CDR3nt: TGTGCCTGGAGTGTCCAGCAGAATCAGCCCCAGCATTTT; CDR3aa: CAWSVQQNQPQHF; d_gene: NA; v_gene: TRBV30; j_gene: TRBJ1-5; abundance: NA